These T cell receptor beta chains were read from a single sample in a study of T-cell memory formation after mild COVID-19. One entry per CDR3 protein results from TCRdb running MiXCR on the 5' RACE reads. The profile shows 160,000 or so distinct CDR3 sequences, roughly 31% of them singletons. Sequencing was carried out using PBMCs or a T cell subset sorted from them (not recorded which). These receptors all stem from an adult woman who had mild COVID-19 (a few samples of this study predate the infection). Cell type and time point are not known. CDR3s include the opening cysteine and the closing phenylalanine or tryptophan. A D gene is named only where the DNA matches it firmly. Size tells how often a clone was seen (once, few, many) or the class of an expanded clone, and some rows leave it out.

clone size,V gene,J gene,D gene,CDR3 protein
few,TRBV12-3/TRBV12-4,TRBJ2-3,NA,CASSLGEDPHKGQYF
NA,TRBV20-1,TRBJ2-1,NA,CSASNWPNNEQFF
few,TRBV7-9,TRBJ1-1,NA,CASSLKSNTEAFF
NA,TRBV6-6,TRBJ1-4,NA,CASSPRTAEKLFF
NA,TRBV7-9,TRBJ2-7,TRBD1,CASAFWTGSSYEQYF
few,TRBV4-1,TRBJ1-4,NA,CASSQDYETNEKLFF
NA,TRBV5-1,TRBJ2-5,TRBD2,CASSLALAGTETQYF
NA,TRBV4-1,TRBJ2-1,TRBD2,CASSQVLAGALNEQFF
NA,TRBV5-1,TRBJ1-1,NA,CASSFRGGDTEAFF
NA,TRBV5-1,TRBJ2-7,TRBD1,CASIPGPGGNSYEQYF
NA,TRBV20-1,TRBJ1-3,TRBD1,CSARIGTALGNTIYF
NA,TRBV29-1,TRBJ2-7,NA,CSVVGSGSYEQYF
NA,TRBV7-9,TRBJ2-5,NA,CASSAYQETQYF
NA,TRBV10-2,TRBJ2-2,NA,CASRYRVGELFF
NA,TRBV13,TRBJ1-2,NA,CASSPHSHFYGYTF
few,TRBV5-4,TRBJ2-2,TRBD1,CASSVRTGTGVPGELFF
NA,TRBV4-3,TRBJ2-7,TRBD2,CASSQAHVGASGGTYEQYF
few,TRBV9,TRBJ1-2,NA,CASSPNAPSGGYGYTF
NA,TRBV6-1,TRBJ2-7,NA,CASSGGRVSYEQYF
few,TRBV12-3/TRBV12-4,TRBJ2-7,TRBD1,CASSPSDRDAYEQYF
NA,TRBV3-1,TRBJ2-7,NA,CASSQGYSSYEQYF
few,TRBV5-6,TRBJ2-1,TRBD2,CASSLVSGGEFF
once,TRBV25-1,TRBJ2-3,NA,CASTGPSDTQYF
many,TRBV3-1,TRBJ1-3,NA,CASSPSATSGNTIYF
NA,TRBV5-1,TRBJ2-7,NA,CASREYINYEQYF
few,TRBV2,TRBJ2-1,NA,CASSGERQHNEQFF
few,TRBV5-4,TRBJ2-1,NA,CASSSRTGPRHNEQFF
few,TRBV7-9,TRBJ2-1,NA,CASRKTGGEQFF
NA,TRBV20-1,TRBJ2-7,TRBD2,CSARDPLAGGYEQYF
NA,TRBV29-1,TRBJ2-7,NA,CSAEARGPGHYEQYF
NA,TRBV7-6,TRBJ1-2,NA,CASSSGRLVKGGYTF
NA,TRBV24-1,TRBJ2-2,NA,CATSEAGEVTGELFF
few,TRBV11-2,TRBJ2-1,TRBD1,CASSPTTGTGRNNEQFF
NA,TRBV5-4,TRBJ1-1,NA,CASSFQAAEAFF
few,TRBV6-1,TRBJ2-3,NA,CASSEQYATGHDTQYF
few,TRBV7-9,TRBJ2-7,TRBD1,CASSAGTVYEQYF
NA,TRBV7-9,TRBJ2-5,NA,CASSSRGGMEETQYF
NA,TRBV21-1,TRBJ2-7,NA,CASSIEGLAYEQYF
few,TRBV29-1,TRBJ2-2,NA,CSVGPVNTGELFF
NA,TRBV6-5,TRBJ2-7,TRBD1,CASSYQGTGGFYEQYF
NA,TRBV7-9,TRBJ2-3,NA,CASSFPGQVVQYF
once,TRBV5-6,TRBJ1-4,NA,CASSLVGRATNEKLFF
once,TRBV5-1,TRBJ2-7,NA,CASSLTPSPPYEQYF
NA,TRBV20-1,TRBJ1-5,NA,CSARSPTGITSNQPQHF
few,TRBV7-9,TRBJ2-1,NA,CASSVSTSYNEQFF
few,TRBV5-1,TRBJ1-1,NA,CASPSDGAFTEAFF
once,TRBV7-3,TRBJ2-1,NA,CASSLSSPGEQFF
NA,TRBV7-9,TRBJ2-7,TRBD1,CASSQWTGARYYEQYF
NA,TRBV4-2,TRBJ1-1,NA,CASSQVSTYPRSTEAFF
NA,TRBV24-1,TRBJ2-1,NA,CATSSVQTFYNEQFF
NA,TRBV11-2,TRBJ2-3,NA,CASSSSTSQYF
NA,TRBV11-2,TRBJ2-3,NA,CASSFLTEDTQYF
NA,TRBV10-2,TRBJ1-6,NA,CASSWGDPATGSPLHF
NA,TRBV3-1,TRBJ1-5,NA,CASSQGDSYSNQPQHF